This T cell receptor beta chain was identified during a study of T-cell reconstitution after alpha-beta-depleted transplantation in children. Study observations and caveats: Several hundred graft clones that had expanded were reportedly the source of alpha-beta T cells about two months after transplant.

In germline, CDR1 is SGHTA, CDR2 FQGNSA. This CDR3 has 15 amino acids. The V gene end was trimmed by 4 bases and the J gene end by 5 bases; junction bases not matched to a gene: 6. Library preparation (for TCRbeta) was performed with unique molecular identifiers. MiXCR was run by TCRdb on the PCR reads, yielding one entry per CDR3 protein. The sample lists about 460,000 distinct CDR3 sequences; roughly 11% were seen once. As regards this clonotype: What it recognizes is unknown.

The clonotype comes from a female patient younger than 10 who had a stem cell transplant for aplastic anemia, so the T cells may come from the graft donor. The chain is built from TRBV7-2 and TRBJ2-2; 8 bases fit TRBD1. Sequenced material: PBMCs, mostly from graft donor cells, taken 180 days after TCRalphabeta/CD19-depleted stem cell transplant. The CDR3 region is CASSSQGALTGELFF. CDR3 bases: TGTGCCAGCAGCTCCCAGGGGGCACTTACCGGGGAGCTGTTTTTT.